The 6 T cell receptor beta chains given below trace back to one sample, sequenced in a study of control samples from healthy donors and cancer patients. Clones were sequenced by immunoSEQ multiplex PCR, and TCRdb holds only the in-frame ones, with some missing. The sample lists some 150,000 clones; 96% were seen once. Material for sequencing was blood. Every receptor here comes from a woman between 25 and 40 years old in good health.

This sequence joins TRBV30 and TRBJ2-5, with 7 bases identical to TRBD1. There are 13 residues in the CDR3. V gave up 7 bases and J gave up 2 bases; unmatched junction bases: 7. In germline, CDR1 is GTSNPN, CDR2 SVGIG (reference sequence). The CDR3 protein is CASNGDSQETQYF. Here the CDR3 DNA reads TGTGCCTCCAATGGGGACAGTCAAGAGACCCAGTACTTC.

This clone was recorded once. The chain uses TRBV2 and TRBJ2-2; D not resolved. Germline CDR1 is SNHLY and CDR2 is FYNNEI. The V gene lost 6 bases and the J gene lost 0 bases, with 8 bases spanning the gap. The CDR3 contains 14 residues. CDR3 sequence: CASSPTANTGELFF. As DNA, the CDR3 is TGTGCCAGCAGCCCTACTGCGAACACCGGGGAGCTGTTTTTT.

The chain uses TRBV13 and TRBJ2-3, with D possibly being TRBD2 (6 bases). CDR1 is PRHDT and CDR2 is FYEKMQ in the germline V gene (reference sequence). The CDR3 sequence is 14 residues long. V was clipped by 5 bases and J by 2 bases, with 11 bases between them. CDR3 in DNA: TGTGCCAGCAGCAACTGGGGGGTCACAGATACGCAGTATTTT. It yields the protein CASSNWGVTDTQYF.

V gene TRBV1 combines with J gene TRBJ1-2; the D segment call TRBD1 is taken from the table without a DNA check. TRBV1 is given as a pseudogene. The CDR3 is made up of 14 amino acids. CDR3 in DNA: TGCACCAGCAGCCGGAATAGGACAGGGGGTGGCTACACCTTC. The encoded protein is CTSSRNRTGGGYTF.

CDR3 amino acids: CASSPLAGAGVEQYF. CDR3 in DNA: TGCGCCAGCAGCCCCTTGGCAGGGGCGGGAGTCGAGCAGTACTTC. V usage is TRBV5-1 and J usage is TRBJ2-7; D perhaps matches TRBD2 (7 bases). CDR1 and CDR2 (germline): SGHRS, YFSETQ. The CDR3 length is 15 residues. V was pared by 4 bases and J by 6 bases, with 20 bases between.

A single count supports this clone. The genes are TRBV28 and TRBJ1-6; TRBD1 matches at 8 bases. From germline, CDR1 is MDHEN and CDR2 SYDVKM. After removal of 7 bases from V and 1 base from J, the junction contained 3 bases not matched to a gene. The CDR3 has 15 residues. CDR3 sequence reads: CASNGQGSYNSPLHF. The CDR3 coding sequence is TGTGCCAGCAATGGACAGGGATCCTATAATTCACCCCTCCACTTT.